A single sample gave rise to the 10 T cell receptor beta chains below, sequenced in a study of blood T cell repertoires in COVID-19. Assay used: immunoSEQ multiplex PCR; TCRdb lists only in-frame clones, some missing. The sample records around 230,000 clones, roughly nine tenths being singletons. What was sequenced was PBMCs or T cells enriched from blood (not recorded which). The receptor source for this set is a woman aged 25 to 45 with acute COVID-19.

This clone has only one observation. The chain has TRBV28 and TRBJ1-1, with 8 bases fitting TRBD1. V lost 3 bases to trimming and J lost 0 bases; unmatched junction nucleotides: 9. Germline CDR1 is MDHEN and CDR2 is SYDVKM. This CDR3 contains 17 residues. The CDR3 bases are TGTGCCAGCAGTTTGCGGCCAGGGGGCGGAATGAACACTGAAGCTTTCTTT. Its protein is CASSLRPGGGMNTEAFF.

This clone appeared a few times. This rearrangement joins TRBV9 to TRBJ2-2; TRBD1 matches 9 bases. The CDR3 spans 13 residues. Germline V gene sequence: CDR1 SGDLS, CDR2 YYNGEE. V lost 9 bases to trimming and J lost 7 bases; unmatched junction nucleotides: 7. CDR3 sequence reads: CATGDRVSGELFF. The CDR3 coding sequence is TGTGCCACCGGGGACAGGGTCAGCGGGGAGCTGTTTTTT. The variable domain in full, completed from reference TRBV9 and TRBJ2-2, reads DSGVTQTPKHLITATGQRVTLRCSPRSGDLSVYWYQQSLDQGLQFLIQYYNGEERAKGNILERFSAQQFPDLHSELNLSSLELGDSALYFCATGDRVSGELFFGEGSRLTVL.

The CDR3: CASSFGTEAFF. The CDR3 bases are TGTGCCAGCAGTTTCGGGACTGAAGCTTTCTTT. The rearrangement links TRBV12-3 or TRBV12-4 to TRBJ1-1, with D hard to call. The V end lost 3 bases, the J end lost 5 bases, and 4 bases lay between the germline ends. This CDR3 has 11 amino acids.

The chain's CDR3 is CASSSGQGATEAFF. For the CDR3, the DNA is TGTGCCAGCAGTTCCGGACAGGGGGCTACTGAAGCTTTCTTT. The chain employs TRBV27 and TRBJ1-1; 11 nucleotides line up with TRBD1. The CDR3 sequence is 14 residues long. J lost 5 bases, V lost 4 bases, and 3 bases had no gene match. Germline assignment: CDR1 MNHEY and CDR2 SMNVEV (reference sequence).

The rearrangement uses TRBV6-5 and TRBJ1-5; the match to TRBD1 covers 7 bases. There are 16 residues in the CDR3. Germline assignment: CDR1 MNHEY and CDR2 SVGAGI. V shed 0 bases, J shed 1 base, and the junction held 3 bases outside the gene matches. This CDR3 is CASSYSPGGSNQPQHF. The CDR3 coding sequence is TGTGCCAGCAGTTACTCGCCAGGGGGAAGCAATCAGCCCCAGCATTTT.

The V and J genes are TRBV3-1 (or the pseudogene TRBV3-2) and TRBJ2-1, with a tentative D call TRBD1 (6 bases). Trimming took 5 bases from V and 7 from J, leaving 18 bases between them. From germline, CDR1 is LGHDT and CDR2 YNNKEL (reference sequence). The CDR3 runs 15 residues. The CDR3, as DNA: TGTGCCAGCAGCTCCGCCCGGACAGATGGGAATGAGCAGTTCTTC. The encoded protein is CASSSARTDGNEQFF.

The chain has TRBV27 and TRBJ1-2; TRBD1 aligns across 8 bases. The junction had 9 bases not matched to a gene; V was cut back by 10 bases and J by 5 bases. Germline assignment: CDR1 MNHEY and CDR2 SMNVEV (reference sequence). This CDR3 has 13 residues. The CDR3 nucleotides read TGTGCCACGAGGGCAGGGGGCGCTTATGGCTACACCTTC. This codes for CATRAGGAYGYTF.

This clone was detected once. The V call is TRBV7-9, the J call TRBJ2-2; 9 nucleotides match TRBD1. This CDR3 spans 12 amino acids. Germline V gene sequence: CDR1 SEHNR, CDR2 FQNEAQ (reference sequence). Trimming at V came to 11 bases and at J to 6 bases, leaving 4 bases not matched to a gene. As DNA, the CDR3 is TGTGCCGGGAGACAGGGGGCCGGGGAGCTGTTTTTT. Translating gives CAGRQGAGELFF.

The chain combines TRBV5-4 with TRBJ2-3, with a possible D match to TRBD2 (6 bases). The V and J ends lost 0 bases and 4 bases respectively, with 9 bases between them. The germline CDR1 and CDR2 sequences are SGHNT and YYREEE (reference sequence). This CDR3 is 14 amino acids long. The chain's CDR3 is CASSLETRADTQYF. As DNA, the CDR3 is TGTGCCAGCAGCTTGGAGACTAGGGCAGATACGCAGTATTTT. Full variable domain (missing parts from reference TRBV5-4 and TRBJ2-3): ETGVTQSPTHLIKTRGQQVTLRCSSQSGHNTVSWYQQALGQGPQFIFQYYREEENGRGNFPPRFSGLQFPNYSSELNVNALELDDSALYLCASSLETRADTQYFGPGTRLTVL.

This clone appeared a single time. The chain is built from TRBV5-1 and TRBJ1-1; D may be TRBD1 (6 bases). V was cut by 0 bases and J by 3 bases, with 15 bases left in between. Per the germline V gene, CDR1 is SGHRS and CDR2 is YFSETQ. This CDR3 is built from 16 residues. As DNA, the CDR3 is TGCGCCAGCAGCTTGGCCGCAACAGGGTCCCACACTGAAGCTTTCTTT. Amino acid sequence: CASSLAATGSHTEAFF.